This paragraph reports one T cell receptor beta chain. The data derive from a study of cytomegalovirus exposure and HLA in healthy donors. Trimming at V came to 4 bases and at J to 3 bases, leaving 7 bases not matched to a gene. CDR1 and CDR2 (germline): SGHRS, YFSETQ. CDR3 length: 14 residues. The study ran its PCR with 60 Vbeta and 13 Jbeta primers. Assay: immunoSEQ multiplex PCR; the TCRdb copy retains only in-frame clones and omits some. The table includes 160,000 or so clones, around 80% detected once. This sequence was found in a female donor in good health and CMV-seronegative. The specimen was PBMCs. The rearrangement uses TRBV5-1 and TRBJ2-7; 7 positions match TRBD1. The CDR3 here is CASSPSTGYYEQYF. In DNA form, the CDR3 reads TGCGCCAGCAGCCCTTCGACAGGGTACTACGAGCAGTACTTC.